The rows below give T cell receptor beta chains drawn from one sample of a study of regulatory T cells in long-lasting Graves disease. Via MiXCR, TCRdb re-called the multiplex PCR reads, giving one row per CDR3 protein. The sample lists fewer than 350,000 distinct CDR3 sequences; 15% to 20% were seen once. Sample: peripheral blood mononuclear cells (PBMCs), taken at new diagnosis, from a patient treated with antithyroid drugs. The receptors come from a female donor with Graves disease. CDR3s include the opening cysteine and the closing phenylalanine or tryptophan. A D gene is named only where the DNA matches it firmly. Some rows mark clone size as missing; the rest say once, few, many or name a class of expanded clone.

CDR3 protein	CDR3 DNA	J gene	clone size	D gene	V gene
CASSPLGQGGDTEAFF	TGTGCCAGCAGTCCCCTCGGGCAGGGGGGTGACACTGAAGCTTTCTTT	TRBJ1-1	few	TRBD1	TRBV27
CATSDLTSLAQYF	TGTGCCACCAGTGACCTAACCAGTCTCGCCCAGTACTTC	TRBJ2-5	many	.	TRBV24-1
CASSFVRDRTNTEAFF	TGTGCCAGCAGTTTCGTCCGGGACAGGACGAACACTGAAGCTTTCTTT	TRBJ1-1	many	TRBD1	TRBV12-3/TRBV12-4
CASSLREAYEQCF	TGTGCCAGCAGTTTAAGGGAAGCATACGAGCAGTGCTTC	TRBJ2-7	few	.	TRBV27
CASHTPGPRSYTF	TGTGCCAGCCACACTCCGGGACCGCGAAGCTACACCTTC	TRBJ1-2	many	.	TRBV28
CASRATGQGVGSPLHF	TGTGCCAGCAGGGCCACGGGACAGGGTGTGGGTTCACCCCTCCACTTT	TRBJ1-6	few	TRBD1	TRBV12-3/TRBV12-4
CAWSVVEGNQPQHF	TGTGCCTGGAGTGTAGTGGAGGGCAATCAGCCCCAGCATTTT	TRBJ1-5	many	.	TRBV30
CASAMTGGFETQYF	TGTGCCAGCGCGATGACAGGGGGATTCGAGACCCAGTACTTC	TRBJ2-5	many	TRBD1	TRBV2
CASSPIRGERYF	TGTGCCAGCAGCCCAATCCGGGGGGAGAGGTACTTC	TRBJ2-7	few	TRBD2	TRBV7-2
CASSPGVYEQYF	TGTGCCAGCAGCCCAGGGGTTTACGAGCAGTACTTC	TRBJ2-7	many	.	TRBV12-3/TRBV12-4
CASSPLPEGGESYGQYF	TGTGCCAGCAGCCCGCTTCCCGAAGGGGGGGAATCCTACGGGCAGTACTTC	TRBJ2-7	many	.	TRBV11-2
CASSGREYTDTQYF	TGCGCCAGCAGTGGGAGAGAATACACAGATACGCAGTATTTT	TRBJ2-3	many	.	TRBV10-2
CSARAAGPENNQPQHF	TGCAGTGCTAGAGCGGCGGGACCGGAGAACAATCAGCCCCAGCATTTT	TRBJ1-5	few	.	TRBV20-1
CATSRGSTGTGYDEQFF	TGTGCCACCAGCAGAGGATCCACCGGGACAGGGTACGATGAGCAGTTCTTC	TRBJ2-1	many	TRBD1	TRBV15
CSASPSGLAGETQYF	TGCAGTGCTAGCCCCTCGGGACTAGCGGGGGAGACCCAGTACTTC	TRBJ2-5	.	TRBD2	TRBV20-1
CASSYSSGLDPDNEQFF	TGTGCCAGCAGTTACTCTTCCGGACTCGATCCTGACAATGAGCAGTTCTTC	TRBJ2-1	many	.	TRBV6-5
CASSTQGGSETGELFF	TGTGCCAGTAGTACTCAGGGGGGTTCGGAAACCGGGGAGCTGTTTTTT	TRBJ2-2	many	.	TRBV19
CSADGAGSETQYF	TGCAGTGCTGACGGGGCGGGCTCTGAGACCCAGTACTTC	TRBJ2-5	few	.	TRBV20-1
CASSLSRQGRYSPLHF	TGTGCCAGCAGTCTCTCTCGACAGGGGAGGTATTCACCCCTCCACTTT	TRBJ1-6	many	TRBD1	TRBV12-3/TRBV12-4
CARADRGETQYF	TGTGCCAGAGCGGACAGGGGAGAGACCCAGTACTTC	TRBJ2-5	few	TRBD1	TRBV2
CASTPDQTGELFF	TGTGCCAGCACCCCGGACCAAACCGGGGAGCTGTTTTTT	TRBJ2-2	few	.	TRBV12-3/TRBV12-4
CASSPSTSEQYF	TGTGCCAGCAGCCCGTCGACCTCCGAGCAGTACTTC	TRBJ2-7	many	.	TRBV7-2
CASSFPSGMYNEQFF	TGTGCCAGCAGTTTCCCTAGCGGGATGTACAATGAGCAGTTCTTC	TRBJ2-1	.	TRBD2	TRBV27
CSARLPEANTGELFF	TGCAGTGCTAGATTACCGGAAGCGAACACCGGGGAGCTGTTTTTT	TRBJ2-2	many	.	TRBV20-1
CASSPHGHSSYEQYF	TGTGCCAGCTCACCACATGGACATAGCTCCTACGAGCAGTACTTC	TRBJ2-7	many	.	TRBV18
CSASWQIDTQYF	TGCAGTGCTAGTTGGCAAATAGATACGCAGTATTTT	TRBJ2-3	many	.	TRBV20-1
CASSLPSGTPLHF	TGTGCCAGCAGTCTCCCTTCCGGGACGCCCCTCCACTTT	TRBJ1-6	many	.	TRBV12-3/TRBV12-4
CASSERGNRNAEAFF	TGTGCCAGCAGCGAGCGGGGAAATCGGAACGCTGAAGCTTTCTTT	TRBJ1-1	many	.	TRBV9
CASSQIMWQTNNSPLHF	TGTGCCAGCAGCCAAATTATGTGGCAGACAAATAATTCACCCCTCCACTTT	TRBJ1-6	.	.	TRBV3-1
CASRVQQGYGYTF	TGTGCCAGCAGGGTACAGCAGGGGTATGGCTACACCTTC	TRBJ1-2	.	.	TRBV6-1
CASSLSPGGNSGEAFF	TGCGCCAGCAGCTTGTCCCCAGGGGGCAATTCTGGTGAAGCTTTCTTT	TRBJ1-1	many	TRBD1	TRBV5-1
CASSFGGAGGANEKLFF	TGCGCCAGCAGCTTCGGAGGAGCCGGGGGAGCTAATGAAAAACTGTTTTTT	TRBJ1-4	many	.	TRBV5-1
CASSPIRQGADTQYF	TGTGCCAGCAGTCCCATCCGACAGGGGGCGGATACGCAGTATTTT	TRBJ2-3	.	TRBD1	TRBV28
CAWNGQDSGNTIYF	TGTGCCTGGAATGGACAGGACTCTGGAAACACCATATATTTT	TRBJ1-3	.	TRBD1	TRBV30
CASSGQSGGSYEQYF	TGTGCCAGTAGTGGTCAGAGTGGGGGCTCCTACGAGCAGTACTTC	TRBJ2-7	.	.	TRBV19
CASSLGTSGSLRGHEQYF	TGCGCCAGCAGCTTGGGGACTAGCGGGTCCCTCCGGGGCCACGAGCAGTACTTC	TRBJ2-7	few	TRBD2	TRBV5-1
CASNIAGGSGETQYF	TGCGCCAGCAATATAGCGGGAGGATCCGGAGAGACCCAGTACTTC	TRBJ2-5	few	TRBD2	TRBV5-1
CASGLVLGGSAEAFF	TGTGCTAGTGGTTTGGTATTGGGGGGGAGTGCTGAAGCTTTCTTT	TRBJ1-1	many	.	TRBV12-5
CASSDYPSAHEQYF	TGTGCCAGCAGTGATTACCCTAGCGCCCACGAGCAGTACTTC	TRBJ2-7	many	.	TRBV25-1
CSVEEGRGSPLHF	TGCAGCGTTGAAGAGGGGAGAGGTTCACCCCTCCACTTT	TRBJ1-6	many	.	TRBV29-1